This entry lists 22 T cell receptor beta chains sequenced from one sample in a study of human T cells and chemical hapten exposure. Time point denoted: pre-sensitization, week 0. Treatment reported: therapeutic diphenylcyclopropenone sensitization with weekly scalp DPC. TCRdb re-analysed the RACE reads in MiXCR, keeping a single row per CDR3 protein. The table has some 45,000 distinct CDR3 sequences, 9.5% to 15% seen once; the top ten hold 4.5% to 6%. Sequenced here: whole blood, sampled in connection with sensitization to the hapten diphenylcyclopropenone (DPC). These receptors were collected from a woman in her 30s with alopecia areata. Some clones in this sample may be carry-over from other donors' samples.

This clonotype was detected ten times or more. The gene calls are TRBV7-2 and TRBJ2-1; 8 nucleotides line up with TRBD2. With 8 bases clipped from V and 6 bases from J, the junction kept 9 bases outside the gene matches. CDR1 SGHTA and CDR2 FQGNSA come from the germline V gene. This CDR3 comprises 14 residues. The DNA of the CDR3 is TGTGCCAGCCAATCCGCCGGGACTAGCAATGAGCAGTTCTTC. It translates to CASQSAGTSNEQFF.

This clonotype was recorded at least ten times. The CDR3 DNA reads TGTGCCAGCAGCCCGCGGTTTAGGTCCGAGCAGTTCTTC. The encoded protein is CASSPRFRSEQFF. This sequence joins TRBV5-6 and TRBJ2-1; D gene ambiguous. CDR3 length: 13 amino acids. The germline V gene has CDR1 SGHDT and CDR2 YYEEEE. Trimming left V 4 bases short and J 10 bases short, with 15 bases between.

The sample holds many counts of this clonotype. V gene TRBV7-3 combines with J gene TRBJ1-1; D is ambiguous. V was shortened by 5 bases and J by 4 bases, with 11 bases between the two germline ends. The germline CDR1 and CDR2 sequences are SGHTA and FQGTGA. The CDR3 totals 13 residues. CDR3 protein: CASSPGRGTEAFF. The CDR3 DNA follows: TGTGCCAGCAGCCCTGGAAGAGGCACTGAAGCTTTCTTT. The full variable domain, in which reference TRBV7-3 and TRBJ1-1 provide the parts outside the CDR3, is GAGVSQTPSNKVTEKGKYVELRCDPISGHTALYWYRQSLGQGPEFLIYFQGTGAADDSGLPNDRFFAVRPEGSVSTLKIQRTERGDSAVYLCASSPGRGTEAFFGQGTRLTVV.

This clonotype was detected only a few times. V and J are TRBV13 and TRBJ2-5, with D uncertain. CDR3 length: 13 amino acids. The germline V gene has CDR1 PRHDT and CDR2 FYEKMQ (reference sequence). The V gene lost 3 bases and the J gene lost 5 bases, with 10 bases spanning the gap. The CDR3 sequence is CASSFSHPETQYF. CDR3 DNA sequence: TGTGCCAGCAGCTTTTCCCACCCGGAGACCCAGTACTTC. Full variable domain (remainder filled in from reference TRBV13 and TRBJ2-5): AAGVIQSPRHLIKEKRETATLKCYPIPRHDTVYWYQQGPGQDPQFLISFYEKMQSDKGSIPDRFSAQQFSDYHSELNMSSLELGDSALYFCASSFSHPETQYFGPGTRLLVL.

This clonotype was picked up many times. The chain is built from TRBV25-1 and TRBJ1-2, with unresolved D. The CDR3 runs to 13 residues. Trimming cost V 6 bases and J 4 bases, with 12 bases left between them. CDR1 is MGHDK, CDR2 SYGVNS, per germline. CDR3 protein: CASSQSGGYGYTF. For the CDR3, the DNA is TGTGCCAGCAGCCAGTCAGGTGGCTATGGCTACACCTTC.

The chain recombines TRBV20-1 with TRBJ1-1, with a possible D match to TRBD1 (5 bases). Trimming took 5 bases from V and 4 from J, leaving 23 bases between them. The V gene's germline CDR1 is DFQATT and CDR2 SNEGSKA (reference sequence). The CDR3 has 16 amino acids. CDR3 residues: CSASHRPPGDGTEAFF. CDR3 sequence (DNA): TGCAGTGCTTCCCATAGACCGCCGGGGGACGGCACTGAAGCTTTCTTT.

This clonotype was picked up many times. The chain carries TRBV7-7 and TRBJ2-3; D not resolved. The V and J ends lost 2 bases and 4 bases respectively, with 10 bases between them. Germline V CDR1 and CDR2: SSHAT, FNYEAQ (reference sequence). The length of the CDR3 is 14 residues. The CDR3 DNA is TGTGCCAGCAGCTTATTCCCGCCCCCAGATACGCAGTATTTT. Amino acid sequence: CASSLFPPPDTQYF.

This clonotype was seen more than once but under ten times. The gene calls are TRBV7-6 and TRBJ1-2, with 8 bases aligning to TRBD1. In germline, CDR1 is SGHVS, CDR2 FNYEAQ. CDR3 length equals 16 residues. J gave up 7 bases and V 5 bases, and 15 bases lay outside the gene matches. The CDR3 nucleotides are TGTGCCAGCAGCCGAACAGCCAGGGGGCTCGGTGGTGGCTACACCTTC. This codes for CASSRTARGLGGGYTF.

Turning to this clonotype: Being one base from a much bigger clone, this may be a read error. The gene calls are TRBV2 and TRBJ2-3; D perhaps matches TRBD2 (6 bases). Germline-derived CDR1 and CDR2 are SNHLY and FYNNEI. The CDR3 is 16 amino acids. V was pared by 6 bases and J by 4 bases, with 20 bases between. The CDR3 loop is CASRDKRVLGPDTQYF. In DNA, the CDR3 is TGTGCCAGCAGGGACAAGCGGGTTCTCGGTCCAGATACGCAGTATTTT.

The CDR3 reads CASSLFGTSTDTQYF. The CDR3 nucleotides are TGTGCCAGCAGTTTATTCGGGACAAGTACAGATACGCAGTATTTT. The chain recombines TRBV27 with TRBJ2-3; weak D call: TRBD1 (6 bases). CDR1 is MNHEY, CDR2 SMNVEV, per germline (reference sequence). V gave up 1 base and J gave up 3 bases, with 11 bases separating them. CDR3 size: 15 residues.

This clonotype appeared many times. This CDR3 reads CSVGRYTDAGGELFF. CDR3 in DNA: TGCAGCGTCGGCCGGTACACAGACGCAGGCGGGGAGCTGTTTTTT. The chain uses TRBV29-1 and TRBJ2-2, with D unclear. Trimming removed 6 bases at V and 7 bases at J, with 21 bases between. The CDR3 length is 15 residues. Germline CDR1 and CDR2: SQVTM and ANQGSEA.

The chain is built from TRBV12-3 or TRBV12-4 and TRBJ1-4; TRBD1 aligns across 10 bases. The CDR3 has 15 residues. The V gene end was trimmed by 8 bases and the J gene end by 10 bases; junction bases not matched to a gene: 13. The CDR3 DNA is TGTGCCAGCCTCAGGTCGGGGACAGGGGTTGGAAAACTGTTTTTT. Protein sequence: CASLRSGTGVGKLFF.

The sample holds a few counts of this clonotype. The chain couples TRBV15 to TRBJ2-1; TRBD2 matches at 11 bases. From germline, CDR1 is LNHNV and CDR2 YYDKDF (reference sequence). Losses at the gene ends were 0 bases for V and 4 bases for J; bases not matched to a gene: 5. This CDR3 has 17 residues. The CDR3 DNA reads TGTGCCACCAGCAGAGATCGGCTAGCGGGAGGATACAATGAGCAGTTCTTC. Its protein is CATSRDRLAGGYNEQFF.

This clonotype occurred many times. V usage is TRBV5-1 and J usage is TRBJ1-1; TRBD1 aligns across 8 bases. The V segment lost 4 bases and the J segment 3 bases; nucleotides outside the gene matches: 8. The V gene's germline CDR1 is SGHRS and CDR2 YFSETQ. CDR3 size: 15 residues. The CDR3: CASSMRTGFDTEAFF. The CDR3 DNA reads TGCGCCAGCAGCATGAGGACAGGGTTCGACACTGAAGCTTTCTTT.

V gene TRBV28 combines with J gene TRBJ1-3; no firm D call. CDR1 is MDHEN, CDR2 SYDVKM, per germline. This CDR3 is built from 11 residues. The V gene lost 6 bases and the J gene lost 6 bases, with 6 bases spanning the gap. In DNA, the CDR3 is TGTGCCAGCAGGAGGTTAAACACCATATATTTT. The encoded protein is CASRRLNTIYF.

This clonotype has a handful of counts. The genes are TRBV25-1 and TRBJ2-5, with 15 bases fitting TRBD2. CDR1 MGHDK and CDR2 SYGVNS come from the germline V gene. The CDR3 extends over 14 amino acids. J gave up 5 bases and V 6 bases, and 1 base lay outside the gene matches. The chain's CDR3 is CASRGLAGGETQYF. The DNA of the CDR3 is TGTGCCAGCAGGGGACTAGCGGGAGGTGAGACCCAGTACTTC.

The chain links TRBV20-1 to TRBJ2-7, with TRBD2 identical over 10 bases. CDR3 length: 15 amino acids. CDR1 and CDR2 (germline): DFQATT, SNEGSKA (reference sequence). With V trimmed by 6 bases and J by 4 bases, 12 bases remained unmatched. The chain's CDR3 is CSAGDASGSGYEQYF. The CDR3 DNA reads TGCAGTGCGGGGGACGCTAGCGGGAGTGGATACGAGCAGTACTTC.

The J gene is TRBJ2-5, the V gene TRBV7-2, with 16 bases identical to TRBD2. The CDR3 has 16 residues. Germline trimming cut 5 bases from V and 7 bases from J; bases unmatched to any gene: 7. CDR1 and CDR2 (germline): SGHTA, FQGNSA. The CDR3 coding sequence is TGTGCCAGCAGCCCGGGACTAGCGGGAGGGCCCGGGACCCAGTACTTC. Its translation is CASSPGLAGGPGTQYF.

A few counts support this clonotype. The V call is TRBV6-2 or TRBV6-3, the J call TRBJ2-7, with 7 bases fitting TRBD2. The length of the CDR3 is 15 residues. Germline V CDR1 and CDR2: MNHEY, SVGEGT. V was clipped by 6 bases and J by 0 bases; unmatched bases: 8. DNA for the CDR3: TGTGCCAGCAGGCAACTAGCGTTGAGCTCCTACGAGCAGTACTTC. It yields the protein CASRQLALSSYEQYF.

This clonotype was picked up many times. This chain connects TRBV4-3 to TRBJ1-2; D not certain. V was trimmed by 0 bases and J by 2 bases, leaving 16 bases between them. The CDR3 has 17 residues. The germline gives CDR1 LGHNA, CDR2 YSLEER. As DNA, the CDR3 is TGCGCCAGCAGCCAAGACGGTAGCACAAGTCTCAACTATGGCTACACCTTC. The encoded protein is CASSQDGSTSLNYGYTF.

In regard to this clonotype: One end of the junction does not line up with germline, which may come from a read error. The chain couples TRBV5-1 to TRBJ2-5; D is ambiguous. This CDR3 region has 13 residues. Germline lookup yields CDR1 SGHRS and CDR2 YFSETQ. This chain's CDR3 is CASSFGVQDTQYF. Written as DNA, the CDR3 is TGCGCCAGCAGCTTTGGGGTACAAGACACCCAGTACTTC. The variable domain in full, completed from reference TRBV5-1 and TRBJ2-5, reads KAGVTQTPRYLIKTRGQQVTLSCSPISGHRSVSWYQQTPGQGLQFLFEYFSETQRNKGNFPGRFSGRQFSNSRSEMNVSTLELGDSALYLCASSFGVQDTQYFGPGTRLLVL.

In its sample, this clonotype was seen many times. This rearrangement joins TRBV5-1 to TRBJ2-1; 10 nucleotides line up with TRBD2. Trimming removed 2 bases from V and 7 bases from J; junction bases left unmatched: 12. The CDR3 runs 17 residues. Germline V CDR1 and CDR2: SGHRS, YFSETQ. The CDR3 DNA follows: TGCGCCAGCAGCTTTTATCCCGGGACTAGCGTATCAAATGAGCAGTTCTTC. It translates to CASSFYPGTSVSNEQFF.